The next 2 T cell receptor beta chains were all read from a single sample in a study of T cells after posttransplantation cyclophosphamide. TCRdb keeps only in-frame clones here, not all; method: immunoSEQ multiplex PCR. The sample has 11,000 to 15,000 clones; approximately 73% are singletons. The sample consisted of memory CD4+ T cells sorted from PBMCs. The receptors were gathered from a man between 45 and 60 years old.

The rearrangement joins TRBV19 to TRBJ1-2, with D perhaps TRBD1 (5 bases). This CDR3 is built from 15 residues. Germline CDR1 and CDR2: LNHDA and SQIVND (reference sequence). Deletions cut 0 bases from V and 4 bases from J, with 12 bases between. Here the CDR3 reads CASSIEAGPGYGYTF. CDR3 DNA sequence: TGTGCCAGTAGTATAGAAGCGGGACCCGGCTATGGCTACACCTTC. Combining the CDR3 with reference TRBV19 and TRBJ1-2 gives the whole variable domain DGGITQSPKYLFRKEGQNVTLSCEQNLNHDAMYWYRQDPGQGLRLIYYSQIVNDFQKGDIAEGYSVSREKKESFPLTVTSAQKNPTAFYLCASSIEAGPGYGYTFGSGTRLTVV.

In regard to this clone: One end of the junction does not line up with germline, which may come from a read error. The chain is built from TRBV19 and TRBJ1-2; TRBD1 might be the D (5 bases). Germline-derived CDR1 and CDR2 are LNHDA and SQIVND (reference sequence). CDR3 length equals 15 residues. The CDR3 spells CASSLDFAGRYGYTF. In DNA form, the CDR3 reads TGTGCCAGTAGTTTAGACTTCGCAGGGCGATATGGCTACACCTTC.